This T cell receptor beta chain was retrieved from a study of T cell responses to AZD1222 COVID-19 vaccine. Per the germline V gene, CDR1 is LNHDA and CDR2 is SQIVND (reference sequence). The junction had 5 bases not matched to a gene; V was cut back by 9 bases and J by 4 bases. This CDR3 has 13 residues. On this clone: What it recognizes is unknown.

Some clones are missing from TCRdb's copy, which holds only in-frame ones; the method was immunoSEQ multiplex PCR. The profile covers some 64,000 clones, with roughly three quarters appearing a single time and roughly an eighth taken by the ten largest. Findings of the study overall: Two AZD1222 doses significantly raised spike-specific TCR breadth and depth over controls.

This rearrangement joins TRBV19 to TRBJ1-1; TRBD1 matches at 10 bases. Source: peripheral blood, taken on day 0 of AZD1222 vaccination. This TCR came from an adult in good health. The CDR3: CASRQGAGTEAFF. CDR3 sequence (DNA): TGTGCCAGCCGACAGGGGGCTGGCACTGAAGCTTTCTTT.